This T cell receptor (beta chain) is from a study of shared clonotypes between healthy human individuals. The study, taken as a whole, reports: Sampling used blood alone; tissue repertoires probably differ.

Using immunoSEQ multiplex PCR, the repertoire was profiled, and TCRdb retains in-frame clones only, with some absent. The sample lists about 730,000 clones; roughly 72% were seen once. As concerns this clone: Its antigen is as yet unknown.

The CDR3 consists of 15 residues. V was clipped by 0 bases and J by 0 bases, with 7 bases between them. The germline gives CDR1 SGHRS, CDR2 YFSETQ. This chain joins TRBV5-1 and TRBJ1-3; unclear D gene. The sequencing sample was made of memory CD4+ T cells sorted from blood. Subset specified: CD45RA-negative fraction. The source of this sequence is a woman aged 25 to 45 in good health. The CDR3 nucleotides read TGCGCCAGCAGCTTGGGGGGAGGCTCTGGAAACACCATATATTTT. It codes for CASSLGGGSGNTIYF. The complete variable domain, with remaining parts taken from reference TRBV5-1 and TRBJ1-3, reads KAGVTQTPRYLIKTRGQQVTLSCSPISGHRSVSWYQQTPGQGLQFLFEYFSETQRNKGNFPGRFSGRQFSNSRSEMNVSTLELGDSALYLCASSLGGGSGNTIYFGEGSWLTVV.